Listed here are 20 T cell receptor beta chains from one sample, sequenced in a study of CD8+ T cells in alopecia areata. cDNA serving as the sequencing template came from extracted, reverse transcribed RNA. Sequencing was performed with immunoSEQ multiplex PCR; in TCRdb, only in-frame clones are kept and a portion is missing. The repertoire consists of more than 250,000 clones, none detected only once. Researchers sorted pooled cutaneous lymph node cells on the basis of CD4, CD8alpha, NKG2D, NKG2ACE and other markers. The sample consisted of CD4+ T cells sorted from a lymph node. The receptors shown here come from a C3H/HeJ mouse with alopecia areata. The strain is characterized by the MHC haplotype H2-k.

This clone was counted only a few times. Gene names are mouse gene names. The DNA ends 4 residues before the CDR3 does, and the rest of the CDR3 is filled in from the germline J gene. Other DNA sequences in the same sample also yield this CDR3. The chain carries TRBV1 and TRBJ2-5, with a tentative D call TRBD1 (5 bases). Germline V lookup: CDR1 NSQYPW, CDR2 LRSPGD (reference sequence). There are 13 residues in the CDR3. CDR3 sequence: CTCSAERGDTQYF. Partial CDR3 DNA: TGCACCTGCAGTGCAGAAAGGGGAGAC. The whole variable domain, filled in from reference TRBV1 and TRBJ2-5, reads VTLLEQNPRWRLVPRGQAVNLRCILKNSQYPWMSWYQQDLQKQLQWLFTLRSPGDKEVKSLPGADYLATRVTDTELRLQVANMSQGRTLYCTCSAERGDTQYFGPGTRLLVL.

This clone was recorded a few times. Gene names refer to mouse genes. The read ends 4 residues early relative to the CDR3; the germline J gene fills the gap. This same CDR3 is encoded by further DNA sequences in the sample. The chain carries TRBV13-2 and TRBJ2-5; 10 nucleotides agree with TRBD1. Germline V gives CDR1 NNHNN, CDR2 SYGAGS (reference sequence). The CDR3 is 13 residues long. The sequenced CDR3 bases are TGTGCCAGCGGTCGACAGGGGGCAGAC. Amino acid sequence: CASGRQGAD. The entire CDR3 protein reads CASGRQGADTQYF.

About this clone itself: Gene names are the mouse ones. CDR3 loop: CASRDWVNNYAEQFF. The sequenced part of the CDR3 DNA is TGTGCCAGCAGGGACTGGGTGAATAACTATGCT. This chain joins TRBV13-3 and TRBJ2-1; 8 positions match TRBD2. The missing CDR3 end, 4 residues past where the read stops, is filled in from the germline J gene. CDR3 size: 15 residues. CDR1 is NNHDY and CDR2 is SYVADS in the germline V gene. After removal of 5 bases from V and 0 bases from J, the junction contained 4 bases not matched to a gene.

This clone has just a few counts. Any gene name here is a mouse gene name. Read sequence stops 4 residues before the CDR3 end, and the germline J gene provides the missing end. The chain couples TRBV13-1 to TRBJ2-1; 9 bases are shared with TRBD1. V gave up 0 bases and J gave up 6 bases; unmatched junction bases: 4. CDR3 size: 15 residues. CDR1 NSHNY and CDR2 SYGAGN come from the germline V gene. Partial CDR3 DNA: TGTGCCAGCAGTGATGCCGGGACAGGGATTGCT. As protein: CASSDAGTGIA. The full-length CDR3 reads as CASSDAGTGIAEQFF.

This clone was seen more than once but under ten times. The germline and genes are mouse ones. The CDR3 bases that were read are TGTGCCAGCAGTGATGAGGGGTATTCGCCC. Its translation: CASSDEGYSP. The full CDR3 is CASSDEGYSPLYF. The rearrangement joins TRBV13-1 to TRBJ1-6, with D possibly matching TRBD1 (5 bases). With the read ending 3 residues before the CDR3 end, the germline J gene is used to fill in that end. TRBJ1-6 is an ORF, and what it does is uncertain. The V end lost 0 bases, the J end lost 8 bases, and 6 bases lay between the germline ends. The germline V gene has CDR1 NSHNY and CDR2 SYGAGN. The CDR3 runs to 13 residues.

Of note for this clone: Any gene name here is a mouse gene name. The sequenced fragment ends 4 residues before the CDR3 boundary, so the rest is inferred from the germline J gene. This rearrangement joins TRBV13-1 to TRBJ2-1, with TRBD2 identical over 14 bases. The CDR3 length is 17 residues. V lost 3 bases, J lost 6 bases, and 8 bases stayed unmatched. Germline-derived CDR1 and CDR2 are NSHNY and SYGAGN. The covered CDR3 bases are TGTGCCAGCAGTGGGGGGACTGGGGGGGCGCGATTTGCT. It yields the protein CASSGGTGGARFA. The full CDR3 protein reads CASSGGTGGARFAEQFF.

As to this clone: Gene names and germline refer to mouse. Coverage ceases 4 residues before the CDR3 finishes, and the germline J gene fills in the end. This sequence joins TRBV17 and TRBJ2-5; 11 bases line up with TRBD2. This CDR3 has 16 residues. The germline V gene has CDR1 MNHDT and CDR2 YYDKIL. The V gene end was trimmed by 7 bases and the J gene end by 0 bases; junction bases not matched to a gene: 6. CDR3 loop: CASKSLGGPNQDTQYF. The part of the CDR3 DNA that was read is TGTGCTAGCAAATCACTGGGGGGGCCTAACCAAGAC.

A word on this clone: Gene and germline names: mouse. The read ends 4 residues shy of where the CDR3 ends; the end is completed using the germline J gene. Other nucleotide sequences in the sample specify the same CDR3. The rearrangement uses TRBV13-3 and TRBJ2-5; D is perhaps TRBD2 (5 bases). This CDR3 region has 13 residues. The V gene's germline CDR1 is NNHDY and CDR2 SYVADS. With 1 base removed from V and 3 bases from J, the gap between germline ends came to 6 bases. CDR3 bases read: TGTGCCAGCAGTGATTGGGGTCAAGAC. Its protein product is CASSDWGQD. The whole CDR3 protein reads CASSDWGQDTQYF.

This clone occurred many times. Mouse gene names apply. The CDR3 is cut off 4 residues early in the read; its end comes from the germline J gene. This rearrangement joins TRBV1 to TRBJ2-3, with D maybe TRBD1 (5 bases). This CDR3 is built from 16 residues. The V gene's germline CDR1 is NSQYPW and CDR2 LRSPGD (reference sequence). Trimming cost V 0 bases and J 0 bases, with 10 bases left between them. The CDR3 bases that were read are TGCACCTGCAGTGCAGATCAGACAGCTAGTGCAGAA. Translation gives CTCSADQTASAE. The whole CDR3 region reads CTCSADQTASAETLYF. The whole variable domain, remainder taken from reference TRBV1 and TRBJ2-3, is VTLLEQNPRWRLVPRGQAVNLRCILKNSQYPWMSWYQQDLQKQLQWLFTLRSPGDKEVKSLPGADYLATRVTDTELRLQVANMSQGRTLYCTCSADQTASAETLYFGSGTRLTVL.

Regarding this clone: Germline and genes: mouse. Read sequence stops 4 residues before the CDR3 end, and the germline J gene provides the missing end. Distinct nucleotide sequences in the sample also encode this CDR3. This rearrangement joins TRBV1 to TRBJ2-1, with a weak D call TRBD2 (5 bases). Germline V CDR1 and CDR2: NSQYPW, LRSPGD (reference sequence). The CDR3 has 14 amino acids. Partial CDR3 DNA: TGCACCTGCAGTGCGGGAGGATTGGGGGCT. Amino acids: CTCSAGGLGA. The complete CDR3 protein is CTCSAGGLGAEQFF.

This clone was counted only a few times. Gene names denote mouse genes. The read ends 4 residues shy of where the CDR3 ends; the end is completed using the germline J gene. The rearrangement uses TRBV19 and TRBJ2-1, with a weak D call TRBD1 (6 bases). The CDR3 has 14 residues. CDR1 and CDR2 (germline): FNHDT, SITEND (reference sequence). CDR3 bases read: TGTGCCAGCAGTATAGTGCAGGGGATGACT. Translating it yields CASSIVQGMT. The complete CDR3 sequence is CASSIVQGMTEQFF.

On this clone itself: A read error is possible here, since a much larger clone lies one base away. Mouse germline and gene names are used. Read sequence stops 4 residues before the CDR3 end, and the germline J gene provides the missing end. In the same sample, other DNA sequences code for this CDR3. This chain joins TRBV13-1 and TRBJ1-2; D is unresolved. Trimming removed 0 bases from V and 1 base from J, with 4 bases in between. CDR3 length: 13 amino acids. The germline V gene has CDR1 NSHNY and CDR2 SYGAGN. The sequenced CDR3 bases are TGTGCCAGCAGTGATGAGGTAAACTCC. Its protein is CASSDEVNS. The entire CDR3 sequence reads CASSDEVNSDYTF.

About this clone: Germline and genes: mouse. The CDR3 sequence is CAWSPGLGRGAETLYF. The DNA read from the CDR3 is TGTGCCTGGAGCCCTGGACTGGGGAGGGGTGCAGAA. This chain connects TRBV31 to TRBJ2-3; 9 bases are shared with TRBD2. The read comes to an end 4 residues before the CDR3 does, leaving the germline J gene to fill in the end. J was trimmed by 1 base and V by 3 bases; bases with no gene match: 8. Germline V CDR1 and CDR2: GKSSPN, SITVG. This CDR3 has 16 residues. Combining the CDR3 with reference TRBV31 and TRBJ2-3 gives the whole variable domain AQTIHQWPVAEIKAVGSPLSLGCTIKGKSSPNLYWYWQATGGTLQQLFYSITVGQVESVVQLNLSASRPKDDQFILSTEKLLLSHSGFYLCAWSPGLGRGAETLYFGSGTRLTVL.

For this clone: Mouse names are used for the genes. The read falls 4 residues short of the CDR3 end, and the missing part is taken from the germline J gene. In the same sample, other DNA sequences code for this CDR3. The chain uses TRBV19 and TRBJ2-1; TRBD1 matches 11 bases. Germline-derived CDR1 and CDR2 are FNHDT and SITEND (reference sequence). This CDR3 is built from 15 residues. Trimming took 4 bases from V and 3 from J; bases not matched to a gene: 3. CDR3 DNA, as far as it was read: TGTGCCAGCAGTCGCGGGACAGGGGGCTATGCT. It specifies CASSRGTGGYA. The full CDR3 protein is CASSRGTGGYAEQFF.

As concerns this clone: Gene names and germline match the mouse. Sequencing ends 4 residues short of the CDR3 end; the germline J gene provides the rest. The J gene is TRBJ2-1, the V gene TRBV14; TRBD1 matches at 7 bases. Germline V CDR1 and CDR2: SGHDT, FRDEAV. The CDR3 covers 14 residues. Losses at the gene ends were 5 bases for V and 0 bases for J; bases not matched to a gene: 2. The CDR3 loop reads CASRRQGNYAEQFF. CDR3 bases read: TGTGCCAGCAGACGACAGGGTAACTATGCT.

Concerning this clone itself: Gene names follow the mouse nomenclature. The read gets to within 4 residues of the CDR3 end, and the germline J gene fills in the rest. The chain combines TRBV13-3 with TRBJ2-5, with a tentative D call TRBD1 (6 bases). Germline CDR1 NNHDY, CDR2 SYVADS. This CDR3 is built from 15 residues. V was clipped by 4 bases and J by 0 bases, with 12 bases between them. CDR3 residues: CASSPRQVNQDTQYF. The covered CDR3 bases are TGTGCCAGCAGTCCAAGACAGGTTAACCAAGAC.

This clone was observed at least ten times. Gene names are mouse gene names. The read halts 4 residues ahead of the CDR3 end, with the missing end drawn from the germline J gene. The genes are TRBV1 and TRBJ2-1; D may be TRBD1 (6 bases). Trimming shortened V by 4 bases and J by 3 bases, and 10 bases separated the two germline ends. Germline V CDR1 and CDR2: NSQYPW, LRSPGD (reference sequence). The CDR3 totals 14 residues. CDR3 bases read: TGCACCTGCAGTGAGGGACAATTCTATGCT. Residues: CTCSEGQFYA. The full CDR3 sequence reads CTCSEGQFYAEQFF.

A remark on this clone: The gene symbols are mouse symbols. Read data end 4 residues before the CDR3 end; the end is taken from the germline J gene. Other DNA sequences within the sample encode an identical CDR3. The V gene is TRBV13-3, the J gene TRBJ2-7; 7 bases are shared with TRBD2. This CDR3 spans 14 amino acids. The ends lost 2 bases at V and 0 bases at J; junction bases unmatched: 2. Looked up from germline, CDR1 is NNHDY and CDR2 is SYVADS. CDR3 bases read: TGTGCCAGCAGTGAACTGGGGTCCTCCTAT. It codes for CASSELGSSY. The complete CDR3 sequence is CASSELGSSYEQYF.

This clone was seen a few times. This may stem from a read error, because a much larger clone lies one nucleotide away. Gene labels here are mouse ones. Read coverage stops 4 residues before the CDR3 terminus; the germline J gene supplies the remainder. The same CDR3 is also encoded by other DNA sequences in this sample. V is TRBV13-3 and J is TRBJ2-5; a weak D match, TRBD2 (7 bases). The CDR3 covers 13 residues. The V gene's germline CDR1 is NNHDY and CDR2 SYVADS. CDR3 DNA, as far as it was read: TGTGCCAGCAGTGACTGGGGGCGGGAC. This codes for CASSDWGRD. In full, the CDR3 is CASSDWGRDTQYF. The full variable domain, completed using reference TRBV13-3 and TRBJ2-5, is EAAVTQSPRSKVAVTGGKVTLSCHQTNNHDYMYWYRQDTGHGLRLIHYSYVADSTEKGDIPDGYKASRPSQENFSLILELASLSQTAVYFCASSDWGRDTQYFGPGTRLLVL.

Details on this clone: The genes and germline here are from mouse. The sequence runs out 4 residues before the end of the CDR3; the remainder is reconstructed from the germline J gene. The chain couples TRBV13-3 to TRBJ2-2, with a weak D call TRBD2 (5 bases). V shed 3 bases and J shed 6 bases, with 15 bases lying between them. In germline, CDR1 is NNHDY, CDR2 SYVADS. The CDR3 length is 15 residues. The CDR3 spells CASSGAPVGAGQLYF. The sequenced part of the CDR3 DNA is TGTGCCAGCAGTGGGGCCCCGGTTGGGGCCGGG.